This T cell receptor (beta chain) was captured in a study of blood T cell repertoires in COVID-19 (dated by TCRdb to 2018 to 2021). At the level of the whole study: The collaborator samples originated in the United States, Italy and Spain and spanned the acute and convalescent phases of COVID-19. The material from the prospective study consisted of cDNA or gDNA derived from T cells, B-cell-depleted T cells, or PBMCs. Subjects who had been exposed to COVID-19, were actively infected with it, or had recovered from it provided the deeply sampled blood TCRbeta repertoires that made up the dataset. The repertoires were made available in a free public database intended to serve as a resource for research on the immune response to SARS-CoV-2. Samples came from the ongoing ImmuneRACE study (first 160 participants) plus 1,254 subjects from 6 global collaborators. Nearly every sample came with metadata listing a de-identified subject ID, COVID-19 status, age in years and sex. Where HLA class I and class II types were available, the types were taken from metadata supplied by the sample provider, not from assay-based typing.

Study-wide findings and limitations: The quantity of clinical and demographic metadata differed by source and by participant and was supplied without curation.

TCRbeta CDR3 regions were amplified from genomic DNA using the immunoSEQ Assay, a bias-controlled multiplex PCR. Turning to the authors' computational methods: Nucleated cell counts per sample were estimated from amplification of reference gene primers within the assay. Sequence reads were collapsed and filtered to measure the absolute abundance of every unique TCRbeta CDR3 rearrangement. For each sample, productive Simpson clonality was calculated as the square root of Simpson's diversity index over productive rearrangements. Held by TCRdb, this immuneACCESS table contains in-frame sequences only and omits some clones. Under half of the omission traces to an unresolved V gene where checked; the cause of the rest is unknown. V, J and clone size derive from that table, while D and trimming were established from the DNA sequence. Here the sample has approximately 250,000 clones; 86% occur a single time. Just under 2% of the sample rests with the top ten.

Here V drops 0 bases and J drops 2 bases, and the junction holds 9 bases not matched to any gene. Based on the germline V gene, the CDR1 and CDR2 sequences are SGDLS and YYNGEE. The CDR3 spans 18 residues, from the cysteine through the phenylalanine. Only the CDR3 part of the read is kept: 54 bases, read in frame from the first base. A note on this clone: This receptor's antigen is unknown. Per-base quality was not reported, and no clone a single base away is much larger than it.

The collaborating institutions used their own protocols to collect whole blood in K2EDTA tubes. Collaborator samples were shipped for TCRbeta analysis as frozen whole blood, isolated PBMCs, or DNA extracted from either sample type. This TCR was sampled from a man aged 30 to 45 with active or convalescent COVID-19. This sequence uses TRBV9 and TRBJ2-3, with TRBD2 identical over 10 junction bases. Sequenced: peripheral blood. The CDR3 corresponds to CASSVEGLAGGPTDTQYF. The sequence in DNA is TGTGCCAGCAGCGTAGAGGGTTTAGCGGGGGGACCCACAGATACGCAGTATTTT.